The next 16 T cell receptor beta chains were all read from a single sample in a study of T-cell reconstitution after alpha-beta-depleted transplantation in children. Unique molecular identifiers were used in preparing the TCRbeta library. One entry per CDR3 protein, called by TCRdb with MiXCR from the PCR reads. The table has under 450,000 distinct CDR3 sequences, 13% seen once; the top ten hold roughly 4.3%. The sequences come from PBMCs, collected from the stem cell graft. These receptors all stem from a human donor who donated a stem cell graft to a child with Fanconi anemia.

Ten or more counts support this clonotype. V usage is TRBV25-1 and J usage is TRBJ1-1; a weak D match, TRBD1 (6 bases). The germline V gene has CDR1 MGHDK and CDR2 SYGVNS. This CDR3 region has 15 residues. V was shortened by 3 bases and J by 1 base, with 12 bases between the two germline ends. The CDR3: CASSESGAKNTEAFF. In DNA, the CDR3 is TGTGCCAGCAGTGAGTCAGGGGCCAAGAACACTGAAGCTTTCTTT.

This clonotype showed up many times. The rearrangement uses TRBV20-1 and TRBJ1-2; tentative D call: TRBD1 (5 bases). The V end was cut by 2 bases, the J end by 6 bases, with 16 bases between. Germline V lookup: CDR1 DFQATT, CDR2 SNEGSKA (reference sequence). The CDR3 length is 14 residues. The CDR3 is CSARPGREFNGYTF. In nucleotides, the CDR3 is TGCAGTGCTAGACCGGGACGGGAATTTAATGGCTACACCTTC.

This chain joins TRBV5-1 and TRBJ1-2; unclear D gene. Per germline, CDR1 SGHRS and CDR2 YFSETQ. This CDR3 has 13 residues. Between the trimmed V and J ends, which lost 1 base and 0 bases, there was a span of 4 bases. CDR3 bases: TGCGCCAGCAGCTTGCAAACTAACTATGGCTACACCTTC. Translating gives CASSLQTNYGYTF.

The V call is TRBV20-1, the J call TRBJ2-5; 10 bases map to TRBD2. The ends lost 3 bases at V and 4 bases at J; junction bases unmatched: 8. The CDR3 spans 15 residues. The germline gives CDR1 DFQATT, CDR2 SNEGSKA (reference sequence). CDR3 residues: CSARGPLAGAETQYF. In nucleotides, the CDR3 is TGCAGTGCTAGGGGCCCGCTAGCGGGGGCAGAGACCCAGTACTTC.

This clonotype was detected only a few times. V usage is TRBV6-4 and J usage is TRBJ2-1; TRBD1 matches 9 bases. The CDR3 runs 14 residues. After removal of 6 bases from V and 8 bases from J, the junction contained 8 bases not matched to a gene. The germline gives CDR1 MRHNA, CDR2 SNTAGT. CDR3 amino acids: CASSVQGAGYEQFF. In DNA form, the CDR3 reads TGTGCCAGCAGCGTACAGGGGGCTGGATATGAGCAGTTCTTC.

This clonotype was seen a handful of times. This sequence joins TRBV30 and TRBJ2-3, with 11 bases identical to TRBD2. Unmatched junction bases numbered 11, after V lost 1 base and J lost 2 bases. The CDR3 contains 18 residues. CDR1 is GTSNPN, CDR2 SVGIG, per germline (reference sequence). CDR3 loop: CAWSASGGRYSYTDTQYF. In DNA form, the CDR3 reads TGTGCCTGGAGTGCTAGCGGGGGGAGATACTCCTACACAGATACGCAGTATTTT.

The V gene is TRBV20-1, the J gene TRBJ2-5; D is possibly TRBD2 (5 bases). There are 13 residues in the CDR3. V dropped 4 bases and J dropped 7 bases, with 16 bases sitting between them. Germline CDR1 and CDR2: DFQATT and SNEGSKA (reference sequence). Here the CDR3 reads CSATPDAGGTQYF. In DNA, the CDR3 is TGCAGTGCTACCCCGGACGCCGGAGGGACCCAGTACTTC.

The CDR3 spells CASSEDRDGLYF. The CDR3 bases are TGTGCCAGCAGTGAAGACAGGGATGGGTTGTACTTC. The V gene is TRBV25-1, the J gene TRBJ2-7; TRBD1 matches 7 bases. In germline, CDR1 is MGHDK, CDR2 SYGVNS. The CDR3 is 12 residues long. Germline trimming cut 2 bases from V and 12 bases from J; bases unmatched to any gene: 7.

Many counts were recorded for this clonotype. This chain uses TRBV5-5 with TRBJ2-1, with a possible D match to TRBD1 (5 bases). Trimming removed 8 bases from V and 4 bases from J, with 19 bases in between. The germline V gene encodes CDR1 SGHKS and CDR2 YYEKEE (reference sequence). The CDR3 has 15 amino acids. CDR3 coding DNA: TGTGCCAGTAAGCTAGACGACAGTGATTACAATGAGCAGTTCTTC. This encodes CASKLDDSDYNEQFF.

The CDR3 nucleotides read TGTGCCAGCAGCCCGACAGGGGACGGGGCCAACGTCCTGACTTTC. This translates into CASSPTGDGANVLTF. This sequence joins TRBV5-8 and TRBJ2-6; 8 bases line up with TRBD1. Trimming took 4 bases from V and 4 from J; bases not matched to a gene: 4. The CDR3 sequence is 15 residues long. The V gene's germline CDR1 is SGHTS and CDR2 YDEGEE.

This clonotype has at least ten counts. This sequence joins TRBV6-5 and TRBJ1-1, with unresolved D. CDR3 length: 11 residues. CDR1 is MNHEY and CDR2 is SVGAGI in the germline V gene. Trimming stripped 3 bases from V and 5 bases from J, with 4 bases between. CDR3 nucleotide sequence: TGTGCCAGCAGTTATGCGACTGAAGCTTTCTTT. It is translated as CASSYATEAFF.

The chain combines TRBV7-7 with TRBJ2-7; D is perhaps TRBD1 (6 bases). The CDR3 loop spans 16 amino acids. V lost 5 bases, J lost 0 bases, and 17 bases lay in between. The V gene's germline CDR1 is SSHAT and CDR2 FNYEAQ (reference sequence). The chain's CDR3 is CASSPRTDRSSYEQYF. As DNA, the CDR3 is TGTGCCAGCAGCCCCCGGACAGACAGAAGCTCCTACGAGCAGTACTTC. Together with reference TRBV7-7 and TRBJ2-7, the CDR3 gives the full variable domain: GAGVSQSPRYKVTKRGQDVTLRCDPISSHATLYWYQQALGQGPEFLTYFNYEAQPDKSGLPSDRFSAERPEGSISTLTIQRTEQRDSAMYRCASSPRTDRSSYEQYFGPGTRLTVT.

By sample share, this clonotype is medium-sized. The chain is built from TRBV6-5 and TRBJ2-5; possible D gene TRBD2, 5 bases. Germline-derived CDR1 and CDR2 are MNHEY and SVGAGI. There are 13 residues in the CDR3. V was clipped by 6 bases and J by 3 bases, with 11 bases between them. This chain's CDR3 is CASRLGAEETQYF. In nucleotides, the CDR3 is TGTGCCAGCAGACTGGGAGCGGAAGAGACCCAGTACTTC.

This chain links TRBV4-3 with TRBJ2-2, with 7 nucleotides matching TRBD1. V dropped 0 bases and J dropped 4; count of bases not matched to a gene: 11. This CDR3 contains 18 residues. CDR1 is LGHNA and CDR2 is YSLEER in the germline V gene. CDR3: CASSQDFVETGTTGELFF. The CDR3 DNA sequence: TGCGCCAGCAGCCAAGACTTCGTCGAGACAGGGACCACCGGGGAGCTGTTTTTT.

The chain uses TRBV27 and TRBJ2-3; 11 nucleotides agree with TRBD2. The CDR3 runs 18 residues. Losses at the gene ends were 2 bases for V and 1 base for J; bases not matched to a gene: 8. Germline V gives CDR1 MNHEY, CDR2 SMNVEV (reference sequence). The CDR3 spells CASSLRPGLAGRTDTQYF. Here the CDR3 DNA reads TGTGCCAGCAGTTTAAGACCCGGACTAGCGGGCCGCACAGATACGCAGTATTTT.

This clonotype was counted at least ten times. The J gene is TRBJ1-1, the V gene TRBV12-3 or TRBV12-4; D unclear. CDR3 length equals 11 residues. Deletions cut 7 bases from V and 0 bases from J, with 3 bases between. CDR3 loop: CASTLNTEAFF. Here the CDR3 DNA reads TGTGCCAGCACCTTGAACACTGAAGCTTTCTTT.